One sample yielded the 19 T cell receptor beta chains listed below, sequenced in a study of vaccination and CD4 T cells after COVID-19. Treatment defined: roughly ten-day PBMC culture with coronavirus spike peptide pools or control peptides (ViraFEST assay). Their specific antigens are unknown. The study sequenced cultured CD4+ T cell DNA using the Oncomine TCR Beta short-read assay. MiXCR, run by TCRdb on the PCR reads, gives a single entry per CDR3 protein. The repertoire holds 7,500 to 10,000 distinct CDR3 sequences, 68% seen once, with 9% in the top ten. The source was CD4+ T cells from blood, cultured in vitro, collected before SARS-CoV-2 vaccination. The origin of the receptors is a human donor who had recovered from COVID-19.

The chain is built from TRBV10-3 and TRBJ1-1; a weak D match, TRBD1 (6 bases). The CDR3 runs to 15 residues. V shed 0 bases and J shed 1 base, with 9 bases lying between them. Looked up from germline, CDR1 is ENHRY and CDR2 is SYGVKD. CDR3 nucleotides: TGTGCCATCAGTGAGTCGGGGGACAAGAACACTGAAGCTTTCTTT. Protein: CAISESGDKNTEAFF.

This clonotype was seen a handful of times. The chain couples TRBV10-3 to TRBJ1-1, with unresolved D. V shed 10 bases and J shed 1 base, with 10 bases lying between them. The germline V gene encodes CDR1 ENHRY and CDR2 SYGVKD. CDR3 length equals 12 residues. CDR3 DNA sequence: TGTGCCACCTGGCGGGGGAACACTGAAGCTTTCTTT. Residues: CATWRGNTEAFF.

V and J are TRBV20-1 and TRBJ1-5, with TRBD1 identical over 7 bases. Unmatched junction bases numbered 5, after V lost 2 bases and J lost 4 bases. Germline CDR1 is DFQATT and CDR2 is SNEGSKA (reference sequence). CDR3 length equals 14 residues. The CDR3 loop reads CSARTGTENQPQHF. Written as DNA, the CDR3 is TGCAGTGCTAGAACCGGGACAGAGAATCAGCCCCAGCATTTT.

In this sample, this clonotype turned up a few times. CDR3 sequence: CASRLDSFYGYTF. Written as DNA, the CDR3 is TGTGCCAGCAGGCTGGACAGCTTCTATGGCTACACCTTC. J is TRBJ1-2 and V is TRBV12-3 or TRBV12-4, with D tentatively TRBD1 (6 bases). CDR3 length: 13 residues. Trimming took 6 bases from V and 4 from J, leaving 12 bases between them.

The genes are TRBV19 and TRBJ1-6; 8 positions agree with TRBD1. The germline gives CDR1 LNHDA, CDR2 SQIVND (reference sequence). V shed 8 bases and J 10 bases; nucleotides not matched to a gene: 10. The CDR3 length is 14 residues. The CDR3 protein is CASAGQGRNSPLHF. DNA of the CDR3: TGTGCCAGTGCAGGACAGGGAAGAAACTCACCCCTCCACTTT.

The V and J genes are TRBV4-1 and TRBJ1-2; no clear D gene. Germline V gene sequence: CDR1 MGHRA, CDR2 YSYEKL. Trimming shortened V by 0 bases and J by 8 bases, and 10 bases separated the two germline ends. The CDR3 contains 13 residues. Written as DNA, the CDR3 is TGCGCCAGCAGCCAAGACGGCGGCGGAGGCTACACCTTC. It encodes CASSQDGGGGYTF.

This clonotype was observed a handful of times. This rearrangement joins TRBV24-1 to TRBJ2-3; D ambiguous. V lost 7 bases to trimming and J lost 1 base, with 11 bases between them. The CDR3 covers 14 residues. Germline CDR1 is KGHDR and CDR2 is SFDVKD. CDR3 residues: CATSEWSGTDTQYF. CDR3 in DNA: TGTGCCACCAGCGAATGGAGCGGCACAGATACGCAGTATTTT.

The gene calls are TRBV6-5 and TRBJ2-2; D could derive from TRBD1 or TRBD2 (6 bases each). The germline gives CDR1 MNHEY, CDR2 SVGAGI. V was trimmed by 4 bases and J by 5 bases, leaving 11 bases between them. This CDR3 spans 14 amino acids. Here the CDR3 reads CASSFRGRTGELFF. CDR3 DNA: TGTGCCAGCAGTTTCCGGGGGCGGACCGGGGAGCTGTTTTTT.

V usage is TRBV15 and J usage is TRBJ2-3, with a tentative D call TRBD1 (5 bases). Trimming removed 0 bases from V and 2 bases from J, with 12 bases in between. Germline lookup yields CDR1 LNHNV and CDR2 YYDKDF (reference sequence). The CDR3 has 16 residues. The CDR3 sequence: CATSRDLPGITDTQYF. CDR3 nucleotide sequence: TGTGCCACCAGCAGAGATCTCCCAGGGATCACAGATACGCAGTATTTT.

This clonotype was picked up a small number of times. The chain recombines TRBV7-8 with TRBJ1-5; no firm D call. This CDR3 spans 15 amino acids. Germline V lookup: CDR1 SGHVS, CDR2 FQNEAQ. Between the trimmed V and J ends, which lost 1 base and 2 bases, there was a span of 9 bases. CDR3 in amino acids: CASSLDLGGNQPQHF. In DNA form, the CDR3 reads TGTGCCAGCAGCTTAGATCTGGGCGGCAATCAGCCCCAGCATTTT.

The V call is TRBV6-1, the J call TRBJ2-7; 7 positions match TRBD1. Germline-derived CDR1 and CDR2 are MNHNS and SASEGT. J lost 2 bases, V lost 3 bases, and 7 bases had no gene match. The CDR3 is 15 amino acids. CDR3 nucleotides: TGTGCCAGCAGTGAGACAGGGTGGGGAACCTACGAGCAGTACTTC. It is translated as CASSETGWGTYEQYF.

V usage is TRBV2 and J usage is TRBJ1-5; a possible D gene is TRBD1 (5 bases). Germline V gives CDR1 SNHLY, CDR2 FYNNEI. CDR3 size: 13 residues. V gave up 8 bases and J gave up 6 bases, with 14 bases separating them. CDR3 DNA: TGTGCCAGCCGAGGGGATCGGGGTCAGCCCCAGCATTTT. Its translation is CASRGDRGQPQHF. The entire variable domain, with the rest obtained from reference TRBV2 and TRBJ1-5, is as follows: EPEVTQTPSHQVTQMGQEVILRCVPISNHLYFYWYRQILGQKVEFLVSFYNNEISEKSEIFDDQFSVERPDGSNFTLKIRSTKLEDSAMYFCASRGDRGQPQHFGDGTRLSIL.

The chain employs TRBV20-1 and TRBJ2-1; 9 nucleotides match TRBD2. V shed 4 bases and J 9 bases; nucleotides not matched to a gene: 13. Germline CDR1 DFQATT, CDR2 SNEGSKA (reference sequence). This CDR3 is built from 15 residues. In nucleotides, the CDR3 is TGCAGTGCTACCCCCGGGACTAGCCACTCCAGTGAGCAGTTCTTC. Translating it yields CSATPGTSHSSEQFF.

This rearrangement joins TRBV25-1 to TRBJ2-1; TRBD2 matches at 12 bases. CDR1 is MGHDK and CDR2 is SYGVNS in the germline V gene. The CDR3 has 16 residues. J lost 8 bases, V lost 3 bases, and 8 bases had no gene match. The CDR3 nucleotides are TGTGCCAGCAGTGACCCTAGCGGGAGGGGCATGGATGAGCAGTTCTTC. Translating it yields CASSDPSGRGMDEQFF.

This clonotype is labeled as large. This chain connects TRBV20-1 to TRBJ1-2; 7 bases align to TRBD1. The CDR3 is 12 amino acids. CDR1 DFQATT and CDR2 SNEGSKA come from the germline V gene (reference sequence). CDR3 loop: CSPRGHGYGYTF. The CDR3 nucleotides are TGCAGCCCAAGGGGGCACGGCTATGGCTACACCTTC.

The gene calls are TRBV7-2 and TRBJ2-2, with D unclear. CDR1 is SGHTA, CDR2 FQGNSA, per germline. The CDR3 runs to 13 residues. The V and J ends lost 4 bases and 0 bases respectively, with 3 bases between them. For the CDR3, the DNA is TGTGCCAGCAGCTACCCGAACACCGGGGAGCTGTTTTTT. Amino acids: CASSYPNTGELFF.

V usage is TRBV4-3 and J usage is TRBJ1-1; D remains unclear. The ends were cut back, 4 bases at V and 8 bases at J, with 8 bases in the middle. From germline, CDR1 is LGHNA and CDR2 YSLEER. There are 11 residues in the CDR3. As DNA, the CDR3 is TGCGCCAGCAGCCGGTCCGGGGAAGCTTTCTTT. As protein: CASSRSGEAFF.

This clonotype was counted only a few times. V is TRBV12-3 or TRBV12-4 and J is TRBJ2-6, with D perhaps TRBD1 or TRBD2 (5 bases each). The CDR3 has 15 residues. V lost 3 bases to trimming and J lost 2 bases, with 8 bases between them. Here the CDR3 DNA reads TGTGCCAGCAGTTTGAGGGGTGCTGGGGCCAACGTCCTGACTTTC. Translation: CASSLRGAGANVLTF.

This rearrangement joins TRBV27 to TRBJ2-7; no clear D. The germline gives CDR1 MNHEY, CDR2 SMNVEV (reference sequence). The CDR3 length is 16 residues. V was trimmed by 3 bases and J by 9 bases, leaving 24 bases between them. In nucleotides, the CDR3 is TGTGCCAGCAGTTTCATGGAGTTTTGTAAAGGCATTGGGCAGTACTTC. Residues: CASSFMEFCKGIGQYF.